The rows below give T cell receptor beta chains drawn from one sample of a study of cytomegalovirus exposure and HLA in healthy donors. Sequencing was performed with immunoSEQ multiplex PCR; in TCRdb, only in-frame clones are kept and a portion is missing. The table has more than 100,000 clones, around 77% seen once. Input material: PBMCs. These receptors came from a woman in her sixties in good health and CMV-seronegative. CDR3s include the opening cysteine and the closing phenylalanine or tryptophan. The order of the fields is V gene, D gene, clone size, J gene, CDR3 DNA, CDR3 protein. A D gene is named only where the DNA matches it firmly. Not every row has a clone size; where given, it reads once, few, many or a size class.

>TRBV9|.|.|TRBJ1-1
TGTGCCAGCAGCCCAGCGGGGGCCATGAACACTGAAGCTTTCTTT
CASSPAGAMNTEAFF
>TRBV14|.|.|TRBJ2-1
TGTGCCAGCAGCCTAGCGGTCTCCTACAATGAGCAGTTCTTC
CASSLAVSYNEQFF
>TRBV5-1|.|.|TRBJ2-2
TGCGCCAGCAGCTTCGAACAGAGAAACACCGGGGAGCTGTTTTTT
CASSFEQRNTGELFF
>TRBV5-1|TRBD2|.|TRBJ2-1
TGCGCCAGCAGTTCAACTAGCGGGGGGGCCTTGAGGACCTACAATGAGCAGTTCTTC
CASSSTSGGALRTYNEQFF
>TRBV4-1|TRBD1|.|TRBJ2-1
TGCGCCAGCAGCTCCGGACAGGGGGGGCAGTTCTTC
CASSSGQGGQFF
>TRBV5-4|TRBD1|few|TRBJ2-7
TGTGCCAGCAGCAAAGGACAGGTCGGCCTTTACGAGCAGTACTTC
CASSKGQVGLYEQYF
>TRBV6-1|TRBD1|few|TRBJ1-5
TGTGCCAGCACAGGGGGGAATCAGCCCCAGCATTTT
CASTGGNQPQHF
>TRBV7-9|.|.|TRBJ2-1
TGTGCCAGCAAATCCGACAGGATCAATGAGCAGTTCTTC
CASKSDRINEQFF
>TRBV11-2|.|.|TRBJ1-2
TGTGCCAGCAGCTTATCGGGGGGGGTCGCTCTAAATGGCTACACCTTC
CASSLSGGVALNGYTF
>TRBV18|TRBD2|.|TRBJ2-1
TGTGCCAGCTCACCCCCGGCTAGCGGGAGGGCCCGAGGTGAGCAGTTCTTC
CASSPPASGRARGEQFF
>TRBV5-1|TRBD2|.|TRBJ2-7
TGCGCCAGCAGCTCACGACTTCCGACTAGCGGGAGGGCACACGAGCAGTACTTC
CASSSRLPTSGRAHEQYF
>TRBV7-2|.|.|TRBJ2-2
TGTGCCAGCAGCCTGGGGGCGATGACGAACACCGGGGAGCTGTTTTTT
CASSLGAMTNTGELFF
>TRBV30|.|.|TRBJ1-1
TGTGCCTGGAGGATAAGGGGTGTCACTGAAGCTTTCTTT
CAWRIRGVTEAFF
>TRBV18|.|.|TRBJ1-5
TGTGCCAGCTCATCGGGGAGGGGTTACCAGCCCCAGCATTTT
CASSSGRGYQPQHF
>TRBV19|TRBD1|.|TRBJ2-1
TGTGCCAGTAGTATGGGGACAGGGTTGAATGAGCAGTTCTTC
CASSMGTGLNEQFF
>TRBV5-1|.|.|TRBJ2-6
TGCGCCAGCAGCTTCGTAATAGGGGGGGCCTCTGGGGCCAACGTCCTGACTTTC
CASSFVIGGASGANVLTF
>TRBV28|TRBD1|.|TRBJ1-5
TGTGCCAGCAGTCCTACAGGGGGCGCGGGTCAGCCCCAGCATTTT
CASSPTGGAGQPQHF
>TRBV19|TRBD1|.|TRBJ1-5
TGTGCCAGTAGCCGCGACAGGGGCGTCAATCAGCCCCAGCATTTT
CASSRDRGVNQPQHF
>TRBV2|.|once|TRBJ1-3
TGTGCCAGCAGTGCAGGGTTCGGAAACACCATATATTTT
CASSAGFGNTIYF
>TRBV2|.|.|TRBJ1-6
TGTGCCAGCAGTGAAGAGGGGGAGTATAATTCACCCCTCCACTTT
CASSEEGEYNSPLHF
>TRBV7-3|TRBD1|few|TRBJ1-2
TGTGCCAGCAGCTTAGGGACAGGGGCGGCCTATGGCTACACCTTC
CASSLGTGAAYGYTF
>TRBV7-2|.|.|TRBJ2-1
TGTGCCAGCAGCTCCAACTCCTACAATGAGCAGTTCTTC
CASSSNSYNEQFF
>TRBV9|.|once|TRBJ1-1
TGTGCCAGCAGCGTAGGGGGCGCGATGTGGACTGAAGCTTTCTTT
CASSVGGAMWTEAFF
>TRBV6-5|TRBD1|.|TRBJ2-1
TGTGCCAGCAGTTTCGGGACAGGGGACAATGAGCAGTTCTTC
CASSFGTGDNEQFF
>TRBV15|TRBD2|.|TRBJ2-5
TGTGCCACCAGCAGAGATATTAGAGTACTAGCGGGAGAAGAGACCCAGTACTTC
CATSRDIRVLAGEETQYF
>TRBV9|.|.|TRBJ2-1
TGTGCCAGCAGCCTTAGCTCCTACAATGAGCAGTTCTTC
CASSLSSYNEQFF
>TRBV9|.|.|TRBJ2-7
TGTGCCAGCAGCGTAGCGGGCGGGGACGGCTACGAGCAGTACTTC
CASSVAGGDGYEQYF
>TRBV7-9|.|.|TRBJ1-4
TGTGCCAGCAGCCCCCAGGGTTCCAAGTCTCCAAAACTGTTTTTT
CASSPQGSKSPKLFF
>TRBV23-1|TRBD1|.|TRBJ2-7
TGCGCCAGCGATCCAAGGGGACAGGGGGACCCCTACGAGCAGTACTTC
CASDPRGQGDPYEQYF
>TRBV5-5|TRBD1|.|TRBJ1-4
TGTGCCAGCAGCTCGCCCGAGACAGGGTTAAATGAAAAACTGTTTTTT
CASSSPETGLNEKLFF
>TRBV5-1|.|.|TRBJ2-6
TGCGCCAGCAGCGGAGACTCTGGGGCCAACGTCCTGACTTTC
CASSGDSGANVLTF
>TRBV5-1|TRBD2|once|TRBJ2-1
TGCGCCAGCAGCCCATCTCCCTTAGCGGGGGTCCACAATGAGCAGTTCTTC
CASSPSPLAGVHNEQFF
>TRBV27|TRBD2|.|TRBJ2-1
TGTGCCAGCAGTTTATCGACGAGCGGGAGAGCGTACAATGAGCAGTTCTTC
CASSLSTSGRAYNEQFF
>TRBV27|TRBD2|.|TRBJ2-1
TGTGCCAGCAGTCCTTTTGGCGGGAGTGGCGATGAGCAGTTCTTC
CASSPFGGSGDEQFF
>TRBV4-1|.|.|TRBJ1-5
TGCGCCAGCAGCCAAGCCCCAGTCGGGGGAGGTCAGCCCCAGCATTTT
CASSQAPVGGGQPQHF
>TRBV5-1|.|.|TRBJ2-7
TGCGCCAGCAGCTTAACGGACAGACGACTCTACGAGCAGTACTTC
CASSLTDRRLYEQYF
>TRBV7-9|.|.|TRBJ1-3
TGTGCCAGCGCAGTGGGGAGGGGCCTCTCTGGAAACACCATATATTTT
CASAVGRGLSGNTIYF
>TRBV7-9|TRBD2|.|TRBJ2-5
TGTGCCAGCAGCTTTGGACTAGCGGATAAAGAGACCCAGTACTTC
CASSFGLADKETQYF
>TRBV5-1|TRBD1|.|TRBJ1-5
TGCGCCAGCAGCTTGGACGGACAGGGGAATCAGCCCCAGCATTTT
CASSLDGQGNQPQHF
>TRBV28|.|.|TRBJ2-7
TGTGCCAGCAGCCCCTCCCTGCGGAAGGACACCTACGAGCAGTACTTC
CASSPSLRKDTYEQYF
>TRBV27|TRBD1|.|TRBJ2-7
TGTGCCAGCAGCAACGCAGGGGGAGAGCAGTACTTC
CASSNAGGEQYF